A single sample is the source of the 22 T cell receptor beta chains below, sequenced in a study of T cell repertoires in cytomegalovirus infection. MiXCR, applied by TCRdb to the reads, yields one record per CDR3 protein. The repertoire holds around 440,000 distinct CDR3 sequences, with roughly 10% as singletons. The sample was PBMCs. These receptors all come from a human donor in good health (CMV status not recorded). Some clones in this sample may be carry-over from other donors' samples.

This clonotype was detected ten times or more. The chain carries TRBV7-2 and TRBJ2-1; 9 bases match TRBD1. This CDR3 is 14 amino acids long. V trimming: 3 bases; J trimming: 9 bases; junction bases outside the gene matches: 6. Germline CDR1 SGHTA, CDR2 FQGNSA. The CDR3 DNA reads TGTGCCAGCAGCTTCCCGACAGGGGGAGGTGAGCAGTTCTTC. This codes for CASSFPTGGGEQFF.

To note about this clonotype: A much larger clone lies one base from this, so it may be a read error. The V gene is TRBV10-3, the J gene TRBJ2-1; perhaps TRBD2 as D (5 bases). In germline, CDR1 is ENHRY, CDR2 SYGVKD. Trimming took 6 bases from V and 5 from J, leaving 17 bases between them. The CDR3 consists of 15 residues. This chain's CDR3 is CAIRSTTSGNNEQFF. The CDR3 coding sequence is TGTGCCATCAGGTCCACAACAAGCGGTAACAATGAGCAGTTCTTC.

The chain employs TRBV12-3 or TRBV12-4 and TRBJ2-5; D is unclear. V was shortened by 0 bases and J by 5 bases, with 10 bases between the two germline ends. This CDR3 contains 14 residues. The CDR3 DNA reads TGTGCCAGCAGTTTAGCGGTCCAAAGGGAGACCCAGTACTTC. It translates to CASSLAVQRETQYF.

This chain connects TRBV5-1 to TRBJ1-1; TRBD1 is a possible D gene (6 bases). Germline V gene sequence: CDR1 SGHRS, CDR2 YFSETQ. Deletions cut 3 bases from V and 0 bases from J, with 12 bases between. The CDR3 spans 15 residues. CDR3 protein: CASSSYRELNTEAFF. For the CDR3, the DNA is TGCGCCAGCAGCTCCTACAGGGAGCTGAACACTGAAGCTTTCTTT. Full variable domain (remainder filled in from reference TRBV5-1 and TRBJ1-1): KAGVTQTPRYLIKTRGQQVTLSCSPISGHRSVSWYQQTPGQGLQFLFEYFSETQRNKGNFPGRFSGRQFSNSRSEMNVSTLELGDSALYLCASSSYRELNTEAFFGQGTRLTVV.

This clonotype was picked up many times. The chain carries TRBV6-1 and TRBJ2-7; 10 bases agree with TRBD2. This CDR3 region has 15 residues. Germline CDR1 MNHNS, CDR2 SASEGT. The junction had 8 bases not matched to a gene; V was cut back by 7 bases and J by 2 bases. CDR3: CASKGLAESPYEQYF. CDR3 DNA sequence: TGTGCCAGCAAAGGACTAGCGGAGTCCCCCTACGAGCAGTACTTC.

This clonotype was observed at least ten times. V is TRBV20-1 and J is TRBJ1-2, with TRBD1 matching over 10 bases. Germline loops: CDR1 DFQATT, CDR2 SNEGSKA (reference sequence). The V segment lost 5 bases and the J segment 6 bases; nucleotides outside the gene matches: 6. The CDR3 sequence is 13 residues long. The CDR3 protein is CSAERTGGNGYTF. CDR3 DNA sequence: TGCAGTGCTGAGCGGACAGGGGGGAATGGCTACACCTTC.

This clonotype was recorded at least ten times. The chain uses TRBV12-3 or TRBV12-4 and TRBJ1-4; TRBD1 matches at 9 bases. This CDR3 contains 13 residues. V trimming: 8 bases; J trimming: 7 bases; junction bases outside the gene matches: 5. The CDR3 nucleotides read TGTGCCAGCGGGGGGACAGGGTCTGAAAAACTGTTTTTT. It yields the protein CASGGTGSEKLFF.

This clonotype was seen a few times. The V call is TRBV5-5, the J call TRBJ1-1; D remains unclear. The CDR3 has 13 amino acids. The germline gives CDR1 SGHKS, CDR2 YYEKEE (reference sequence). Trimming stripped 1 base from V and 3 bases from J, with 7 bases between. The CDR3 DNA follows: TGTGCCAGCAGCTTGATTTTCGACACTGAAGCTTTCTTT. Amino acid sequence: CASSLIFDTEAFF.

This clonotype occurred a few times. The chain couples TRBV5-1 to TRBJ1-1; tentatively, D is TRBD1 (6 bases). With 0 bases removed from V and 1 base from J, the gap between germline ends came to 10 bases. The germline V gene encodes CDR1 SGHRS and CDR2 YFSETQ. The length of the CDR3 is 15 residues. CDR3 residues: CASSLVQGKNTEAFF. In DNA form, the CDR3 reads TGCGCCAGCAGCTTGGTACAGGGTAAGAACACTGAAGCTTTCTTT.

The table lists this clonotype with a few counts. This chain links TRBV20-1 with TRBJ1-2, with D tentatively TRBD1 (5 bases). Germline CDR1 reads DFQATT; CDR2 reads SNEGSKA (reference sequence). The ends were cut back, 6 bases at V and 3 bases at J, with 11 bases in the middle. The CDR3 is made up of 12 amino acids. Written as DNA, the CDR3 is TGCAGTGCGGCCAGGGATGACTATGGCTACACCTTC. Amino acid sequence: CSAARDDYGYTF.

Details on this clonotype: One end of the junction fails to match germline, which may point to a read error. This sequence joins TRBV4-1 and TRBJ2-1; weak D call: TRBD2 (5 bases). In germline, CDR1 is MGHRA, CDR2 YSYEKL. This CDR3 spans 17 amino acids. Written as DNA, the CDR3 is TGTGCCAGCAGCCAAGAGAGTGGGGTCGGGCGGGTCGATGAGCAGTTCTTC. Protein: CASSQESGVGRVDEQFF.

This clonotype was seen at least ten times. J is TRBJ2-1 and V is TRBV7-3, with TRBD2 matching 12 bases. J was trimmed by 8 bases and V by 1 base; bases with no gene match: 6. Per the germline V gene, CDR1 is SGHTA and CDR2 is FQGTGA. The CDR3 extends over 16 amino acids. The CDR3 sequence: CASSLNPSGGADEQFF. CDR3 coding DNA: TGTGCCAGCAGCTTAAACCCTAGCGGGGGGGCCGATGAGCAGTTCTTC.

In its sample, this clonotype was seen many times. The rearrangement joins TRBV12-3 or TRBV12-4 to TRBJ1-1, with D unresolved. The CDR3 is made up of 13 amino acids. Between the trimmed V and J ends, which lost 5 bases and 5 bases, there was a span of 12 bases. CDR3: CASSRMMGTEAFF. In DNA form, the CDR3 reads TGTGCCAGCAGTCGGATGATGGGGACTGAAGCTTTCTTT.

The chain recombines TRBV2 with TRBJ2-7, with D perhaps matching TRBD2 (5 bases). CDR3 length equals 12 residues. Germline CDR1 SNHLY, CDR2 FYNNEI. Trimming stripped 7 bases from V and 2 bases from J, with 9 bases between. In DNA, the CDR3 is TGTGCCAGCACCTCCGGGACCTACGAGCAGTACTTC. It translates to CASTSGTYEQYF.

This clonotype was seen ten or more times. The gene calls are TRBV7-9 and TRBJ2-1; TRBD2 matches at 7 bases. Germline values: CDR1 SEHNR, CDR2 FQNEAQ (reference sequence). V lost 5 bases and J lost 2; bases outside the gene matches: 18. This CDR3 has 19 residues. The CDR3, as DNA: TGTGCCAGCAGCCCCGAGAGCAGACTTAGCGGGCCTACCTACAATGAGCAGTTCTTC. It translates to CASSPESRLSGPTYNEQFF.

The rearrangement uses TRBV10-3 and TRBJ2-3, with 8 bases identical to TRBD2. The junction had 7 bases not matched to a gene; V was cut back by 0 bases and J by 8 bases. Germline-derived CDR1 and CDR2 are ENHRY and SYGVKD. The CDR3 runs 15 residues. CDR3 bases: TGTGCCATCAGTGAGTCCGTATTCAGCGGGAGTACGCAGTATTTT. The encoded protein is CAISESVFSGSTQYF.

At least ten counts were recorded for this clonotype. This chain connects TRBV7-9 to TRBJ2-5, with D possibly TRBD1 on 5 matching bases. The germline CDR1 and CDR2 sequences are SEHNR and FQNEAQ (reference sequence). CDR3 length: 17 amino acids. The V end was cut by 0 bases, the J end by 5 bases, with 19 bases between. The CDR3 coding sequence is TGTGCCAGCAGCTTAGCGGGGCTCGGTGACTCATTGGAGACCCAGTACTTC. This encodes CASSLAGLGDSLETQYF.

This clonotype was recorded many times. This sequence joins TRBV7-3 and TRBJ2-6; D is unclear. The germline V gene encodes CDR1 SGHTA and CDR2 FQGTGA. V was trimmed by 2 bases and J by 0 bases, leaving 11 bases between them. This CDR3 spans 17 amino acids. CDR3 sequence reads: CASSLYPGPSGANVLTF. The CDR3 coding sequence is TGTGCCAGCAGCTTATACCCCGGGCCCTCTGGGGCCAACGTCCTGACTTTC.

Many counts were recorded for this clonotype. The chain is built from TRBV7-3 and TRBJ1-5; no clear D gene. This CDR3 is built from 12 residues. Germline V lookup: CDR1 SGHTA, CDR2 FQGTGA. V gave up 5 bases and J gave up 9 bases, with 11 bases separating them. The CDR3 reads CASSPRLGPQHF. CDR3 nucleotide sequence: TGTGCCAGCAGCCCGAGGTTGGGGCCCCAGCATTTT.

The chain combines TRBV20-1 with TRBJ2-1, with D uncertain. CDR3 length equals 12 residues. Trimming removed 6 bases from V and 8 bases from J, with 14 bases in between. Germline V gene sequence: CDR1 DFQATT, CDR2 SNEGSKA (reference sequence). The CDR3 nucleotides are TGCAGTGCCCCGAATTTGAGCGATGAGCAGTTCTTC. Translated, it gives CSAPNLSDEQFF.

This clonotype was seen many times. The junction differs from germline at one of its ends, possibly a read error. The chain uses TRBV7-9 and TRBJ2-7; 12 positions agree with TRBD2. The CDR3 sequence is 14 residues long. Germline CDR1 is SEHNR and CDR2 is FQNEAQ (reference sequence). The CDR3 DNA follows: TGTGCCAGCAGCCTAGCGGGAGGGCCCCACGAGCAGTACTTC. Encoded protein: CASSLAGGPHEQYF.

The CDR3 protein is CASNNAGWETQYF. CDR3 DNA: TGTGCCAGCAATAATGCGGGTTGGGAGACCCAGTACTTC. The V call is TRBV2, the J call TRBJ2-5, with TRBD2 as a possible D gene (5 bases). CDR3 length equals 13 residues. Germline loops: CDR1 SNHLY, CDR2 FYNNEI. V lost 7 bases and J lost 5, with 14 bases in between.